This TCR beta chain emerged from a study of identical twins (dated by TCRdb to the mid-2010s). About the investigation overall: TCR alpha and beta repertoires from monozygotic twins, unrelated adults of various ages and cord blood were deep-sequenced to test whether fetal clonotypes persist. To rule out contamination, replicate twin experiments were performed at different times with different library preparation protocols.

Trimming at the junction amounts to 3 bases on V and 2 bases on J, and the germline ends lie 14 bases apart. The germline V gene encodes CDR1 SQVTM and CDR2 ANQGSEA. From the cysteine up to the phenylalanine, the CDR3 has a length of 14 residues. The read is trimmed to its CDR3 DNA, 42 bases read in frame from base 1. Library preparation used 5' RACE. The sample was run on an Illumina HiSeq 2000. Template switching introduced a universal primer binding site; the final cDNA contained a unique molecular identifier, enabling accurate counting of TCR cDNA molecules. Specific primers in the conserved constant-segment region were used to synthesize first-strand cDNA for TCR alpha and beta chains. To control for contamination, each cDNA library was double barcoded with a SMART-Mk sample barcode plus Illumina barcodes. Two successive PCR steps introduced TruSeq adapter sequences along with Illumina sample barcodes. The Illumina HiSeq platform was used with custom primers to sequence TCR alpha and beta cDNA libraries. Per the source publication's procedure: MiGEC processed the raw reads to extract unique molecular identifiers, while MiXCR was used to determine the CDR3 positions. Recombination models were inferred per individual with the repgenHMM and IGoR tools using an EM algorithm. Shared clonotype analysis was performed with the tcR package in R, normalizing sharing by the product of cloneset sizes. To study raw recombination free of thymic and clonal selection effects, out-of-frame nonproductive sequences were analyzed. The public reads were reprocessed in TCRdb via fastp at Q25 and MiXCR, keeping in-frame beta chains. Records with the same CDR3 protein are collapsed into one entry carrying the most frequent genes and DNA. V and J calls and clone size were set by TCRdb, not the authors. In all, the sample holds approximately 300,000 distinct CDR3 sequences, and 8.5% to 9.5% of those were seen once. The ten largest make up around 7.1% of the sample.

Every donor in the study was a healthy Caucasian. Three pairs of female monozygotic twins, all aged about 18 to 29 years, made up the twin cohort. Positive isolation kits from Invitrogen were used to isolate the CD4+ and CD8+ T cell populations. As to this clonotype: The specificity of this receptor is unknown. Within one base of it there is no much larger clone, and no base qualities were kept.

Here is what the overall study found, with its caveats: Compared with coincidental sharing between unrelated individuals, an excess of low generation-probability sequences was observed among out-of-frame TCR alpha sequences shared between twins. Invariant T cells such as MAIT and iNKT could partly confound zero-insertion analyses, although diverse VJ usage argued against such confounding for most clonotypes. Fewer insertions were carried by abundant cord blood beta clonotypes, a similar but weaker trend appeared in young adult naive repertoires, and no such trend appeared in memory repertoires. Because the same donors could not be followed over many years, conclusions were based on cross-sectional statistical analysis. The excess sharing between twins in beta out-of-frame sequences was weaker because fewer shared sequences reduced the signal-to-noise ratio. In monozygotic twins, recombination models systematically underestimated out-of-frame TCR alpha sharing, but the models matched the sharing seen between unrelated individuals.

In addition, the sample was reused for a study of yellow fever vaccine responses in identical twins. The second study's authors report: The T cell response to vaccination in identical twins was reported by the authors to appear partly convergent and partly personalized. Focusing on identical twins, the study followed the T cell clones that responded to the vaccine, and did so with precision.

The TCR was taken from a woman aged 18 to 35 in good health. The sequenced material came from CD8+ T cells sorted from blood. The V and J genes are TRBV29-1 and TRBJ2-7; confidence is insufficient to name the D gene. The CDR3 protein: CSVDSGRETYEQYF. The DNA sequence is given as TGCAGCGTTGATAGTGGTAGGGAAACCTACGAGCAGTACTTC.